This TCR beta chain was documented in a study of blood T cell repertoires in COVID-19. This clone was seen a few times. Participants were aged roughly 18 to 95 years, lived in 20 to 25 US areas, and enrolled virtually. Cohort allocation depended upon clinical history that participants reported. In the 2 weeks before study entry, exposed participants met a COVID-19 case, which was PCR-confirmed or clinician-diagnosed. The length of the CDR3 is 17 residues. CDR1 is GTSNPN, CDR2 SVGIG, per germline (reference sequence). V lost 2 bases, J lost 5 bases, and 13 bases stayed unmatched. Original data processing: Nucleated cell counts were estimated from reference gene primer amplification. TCRdb's table, derived via immunoSEQ multiplex PCR, lists solely in-frame clones and lacks some. V, J and clone size are taken as reported in that table, and D and trimming were inferred from the DNA itself. The table records some 240,000 clones, over 75% of them present only once.

The TCR sequence derives from a middle-aged woman who had been exposed to COVID-19. Material: PBMCs or T cells enriched from blood (not recorded which). The chain recombines TRBV30 with TRBJ2-3; 10 bases map to TRBD1. CDR3 protein: CAWSPRDRGFSQDTQYF. The CDR3 coding sequence is TGTGCCTGGAGTCCTCGGGACAGGGGATTTTCACAAGATACGCAGTATTTT. The whole variable domain, filled in from reference TRBV30 and TRBJ2-3, reads SQTIHQWPATLVQPVGSPLSLECTVEGTSNPNLYWYRQAAGRGLQLLFYSVGIGQISSEVPQNLSASRPQDRQFILSSKKLLLSDSGFYLCAWSPRDRGFSQDTQYFGPGTRLTVL.